These 19 T cell receptor beta chains were all obtained from the same sample, sequenced in a study of T cells in Graves' hyperthyroidism and ophthalmopathy. Researchers amplified the TCR beta CDR3 regions from RNA transcripts. A first-round RT-PCR of the TCR CDR3 used the HTBI primer set. From the multiplex PCR reads, TCRdb called clonotypes with MiXCR, one entry per CDR3 protein. Among a few hundred thousand distinct CDR3 sequences, approximately 15% were seen once, and the ten largest hold 15% to 20%. The sample comprised blood. The receptors come from a woman under 30 with Graves' hyperthyroidism.

This clonotype was seen only a few times. The genes are TRBV6-4 and TRBJ1-1; D unclear. Germline V CDR1 and CDR2: MRHNA, SNTAGT. The CDR3 runs 13 residues. V was pared by 5 bases and J by 3 bases, with 10 bases between. This chain's CDR3 is CASSFNGDTEAFF. The CDR3 nucleotides read TGTGCCAGCAGTTTCAACGGTGACACTGAAGCTTTCTTT.

This clonotype appeared many times. This sequence joins TRBV20-1 and TRBJ2-1; 12 positions match TRBD2. V trimming: 3 bases; J trimming: 8 bases; junction bases outside the gene matches: 5. The CDR3 length is 14 residues. Germline assignment: CDR1 DFQATT and CDR2 SNEGSKA (reference sequence). CDR3: CSARDGLAGHEQFF. The CDR3 DNA reads as TGCAGTGCTAGGGATGGACTAGCGGGACATGAGCAGTTCTTC.

This clonotype was counted at least ten times. The chain couples TRBV29-1 to TRBJ2-1; possible D gene TRBD1, 5 bases. The CDR3 is 12 residues long. Germline V gene sequence: CDR1 SQVTM, CDR2 ANQGSEA. Between the trimmed V and J ends, which lost 3 bases and 3 bases, there was a span of 6 bases. The CDR3 sequence is CSVDRGYNEQFF. CDR3 sequence (DNA): TGCAGCGTTGATAGGGGCTACAATGAGCAGTTCTTC.

This clonotype showed up many times. The chain has TRBV6-6 and TRBJ1-1; 7 nucleotides line up with TRBD1. The trim removed 0 bases at V and 4 bases at J, leaving 5 bases unmatched. CDR1 is MNHNY and CDR2 is SVGAGI in the germline V gene (reference sequence). The CDR3 totals 15 residues. The CDR3 sequence: CASSYSFSGGTEAFF. CDR3 coding DNA: TGTGCCAGCAGTTACTCCTTTTCAGGGGGCACTGAAGCTTTCTTT.

This clonotype came up many times. This chain connects TRBV11-3 to TRBJ1-6, with D possibly TRBD1 on 5 matching bases. The CDR3 contains 15 residues. Germline CDR1 is SGHNT and CDR2 is YENEEA. V lost 3 bases to trimming and J lost 6 bases, with 12 bases between them. The CDR3 DNA follows: TGTGCCAGCAGCTTGTCTGAAGGGGCTAATTCACCCCTCCACTTT. Its protein is CASSLSEGANSPLHF.

Many counts were recorded for this clonotype. One junction end does not reproduce the germline sequence, and a read error may be involved. The gene calls are TRBV7-7 and TRBJ2-3, with a possible D match to TRBD2 (7 bases). Germline V gives CDR1 SSHAT, CDR2 FNYEAQ (reference sequence). This CDR3 has 18 amino acids. CDR3 protein: CASSLGGGGLRLTDTQYF. The DNA of the CDR3 is TGTGCTAGCAGCTTAGGGGGGGGTGGACTTCGGCTCACAGATACGCAGTATTTT.

The chain is built from TRBV19 and TRBJ2-1, with no clear D. This CDR3 is built from 16 residues. The germline CDR1 and CDR2 sequences are LNHDA and SQIVND (reference sequence). V lost 7 bases and J 0 bases, leaving 16 bases between the germline ends. The CDR3 DNA sequence: TGTGCCAGTACCCCAAATCGTCGAAGCTCCTACAATGAGCAGTTCTTC. Amino acid sequence: CASTPNRRSSYNEQFF.

This clonotype was recorded at least ten times. The V call is TRBV5-5, the J call TRBJ2-5, with 10 nucleotides matching TRBD1. The CDR3 spans 16 residues. The junction had 4 bases not matched to a gene; V was cut back by 0 bases and J by 2 bases. Germline CDR1 and CDR2: SGHKS and YYEKEE (reference sequence). CDR3 loop: CASSLGTGGNQETQYF. The CDR3 bases are TGTGCCAGCAGCTTGGGGACAGGGGGGAATCAAGAGACCCAGTACTTC.

This clonotype was recorded at least ten times. The rearrangement joins TRBV24-1 to TRBJ1-5; D is perhaps TRBD1 (6 bases). V was clipped by 5 bases and J by 4 bases, with 11 bases between them. This CDR3 region has 14 residues. Germline V gene data show CDR1 as KGHDR and CDR2 as SFDVKD. CDR3 sequence: CATSAPGQNQPQHF. The CDR3 nucleotides read TGTGCCACCAGTGCCCCTGGACAGAATCAGCCCCAGCATTTT.

In this sample, this clonotype turned up many times. This chain joins TRBV19 and TRBJ2-1; 9 positions match TRBD2. The CDR3 contains 15 residues. Per germline, CDR1 LNHDA and CDR2 SQIVND (reference sequence). V trimming: 7 bases; J trimming: 4 bases; junction bases outside the gene matches: 8. The CDR3 here is CASNERLAVYNEQFF. DNA for the CDR3: TGTGCCAGTAATGAGAGACTAGCGGTATACAATGAGCAGTTCTTC.

This clonotype was counted at least ten times. The chain is built from TRBV20-1 and TRBJ1-5; 7 bases match TRBD1. The CDR3 is made up of 15 amino acids. The V and J ends lost 0 bases and 5 bases, in that order; junction bases with no gene match: 7. CDR1 is DFQATT and CDR2 is SNEGSKA in the germline V gene (reference sequence). The CDR3 sequence is CSARETQGYHQPQHF. The CDR3, as DNA: TGCAGTGCTAGAGAAACACAGGGGTACCATCAGCCCCAGCATTTT.

In its sample, this clonotype was seen a few times. The chain is built from TRBV6-1 and TRBJ1-5; a weak D match, TRBD1 (6 bases). From germline, CDR1 is MNHNS and CDR2 SASEGT. V was trimmed by 3 bases and J by 5 bases, leaving 8 bases between them. The CDR3 is 13 residues long. The CDR3 sequence: CASSDGGHQPQHF. The CDR3 DNA reads TGTGCCAGCAGTGACGGGGGGCATCAGCCCCAGCATTTT.

J is TRBJ2-7 and V is TRBV5-1; possibly TRBD2 for D (6 bases). V dropped 0 bases and J dropped 4 bases, with 17 bases sitting between them. Germline V gives CDR1 SGHRS, CDR2 YFSETQ. The CDR3 sequence is 16 residues long. CDR3 region: CASSLGLATRGYEQYV. In DNA form, the CDR3 reads TGCGCCAGCAGCTTGGGGCTAGCGACTCGCGGATACGAGCAGTACGTC.

This clonotype was seen many times. The V and J genes are TRBV30 and TRBJ1-5, with D hard to call. This CDR3 spans 13 amino acids. CDR1 and CDR2 (germline): GTSNPN, SVGIG (reference sequence). V lost 0 bases and J lost 4, with 7 bases in between. The DNA of the CDR3 is TGTGCCTGGAGTGTAAAGGGTAATCAGCCCCAGCATTTT. Translated: CAWSVKGNQPQHF.

V usage is TRBV30 and J usage is TRBJ1-5, with unresolved D. The CDR3 length is 14 residues. V lost 1 base and J lost 4, with 11 bases in between. The germline V gene encodes CDR1 GTSNPN and CDR2 SVGIG (reference sequence). The CDR3 DNA is TGTGCCTGGAGTGGGACTGTCCCAAATCAGCCCCAGCATTTT. Translation: CAWSGTVPNQPQHF.

Ten or more counts support this clonotype. This chain uses TRBV12-5 with TRBJ2-1; 11 bases agree with TRBD1. Germline CDR1 reads LGHNT; CDR2 reads FRNRAP. The CDR3 consists of 17 residues. V dropped 0 bases and J dropped 8; count of bases not matched to a gene: 9. CDR3: CASGLVSGQGGGYEQFF. CDR3 bases: TGTGCTAGTGGTTTGGTCTCGGGACAGGGGGGTGGTTATGAGCAGTTCTTC. The variable domain in full, with the rest retrieved from reference TRBV12-5 and TRBJ2-1, is DARVTQTPRHKVTEMGQEVTMRCQPILGHNTVFWYRQTMMQGLELLAYFRNRAPLDDSGMPKDRFSAEMPDATLATLKIQPSEPRDSAVYFCASGLVSGQGGGYEQFFGPGTRLTVL.

This clonotype was observed many times. This chain joins TRBV20-1 and TRBJ2-3; TRBD2 is a possible D gene (6 bases). The ends were cut back, 4 bases at V and 4 bases at J, with 18 bases in the middle. The CDR3 extends over 15 amino acids. The V gene's germline CDR1 is DFQATT and CDR2 SNEGSKA (reference sequence). CDR3 protein: CSATLEGYWADTQYF. CDR3 sequence (DNA): TGCAGTGCTACCCTGGAGGGTTACTGGGCAGATACGCAGTATTTT.

The table lists this clonotype with many counts. The V gene is TRBV10-3, the J gene TRBJ1-5; D remains ambiguous. V was shortened by 1 base and J by 6 bases, with 16 bases between the two germline ends. CDR3 length: 16 amino acids. Germline lookup yields CDR1 ENHRY and CDR2 SYGVKD. DNA of the CDR3: TGTGCCATCAGTGAGTTTAGGGTTGTTGCCCCTCAGCCCCAGCATTTT. This sequence encodes CAISEFRVVAPQPQHF.

This clonotype was recorded at least ten times. The V gene is TRBV2, the J gene TRBJ1-1, with TRBD1 as a possible D gene (6 bases). The CDR3 is 14 residues long. CDR1 and CDR2 (germline): SNHLY, FYNNEI. V was trimmed by 3 bases and J by 0 bases, leaving 8 bases between them. CDR3 in amino acids: CASSDHRVNTEAFF. The CDR3 bases are TGTGCCAGCAGTGACCACAGGGTGAACACTGAAGCTTTCTTT.